This T cell receptor (beta chain) was retrieved from a study of response to subunit inactivated influenza vaccine. General study findings and limits: With each seasonal influenza vaccination, the authors suggested, few new T cells are recruited.

J lost 0 bases, V lost 0 bases, and 8 bases had no gene match. CDR1 and CDR2 from the germline V gene are GTSNPN and SVGIG (reference sequence). CDR3 length equals 16 residues. TCRdb called the RT-PCR reads again in MiXCR, with one record for every CDR3 protein. In the table there are hundreds of thousands of distinct CDR3 sequences, approximately 10% of which are singletons. This clonotype has a handful of counts. The antigen remains undetermined. These data were also filed under a second study, of T cells expressing NK-cell markers. That work states: For TCR beta, cDNA was produced by 5'RACE template switching with UMIs. HCMV seropositivity characterized most of the eight sequenced donors, and seronegativity one.

The material sequenced was PBMCs from blood, taken on the day of vaccination. The sequence was collected from a man in his fifties or sixties who received an inactivated influenza vaccine. The chain is built from TRBV30 and TRBJ2-7; 7 nucleotides line up with TRBD1. Here the CDR3 DNA reads TGTGCCTGGAGTGTGTACCCGACAGGGAGCTCCTACGAGCAGTACTTC. Encoded protein: CAWSVYPTGSSYEQYF.